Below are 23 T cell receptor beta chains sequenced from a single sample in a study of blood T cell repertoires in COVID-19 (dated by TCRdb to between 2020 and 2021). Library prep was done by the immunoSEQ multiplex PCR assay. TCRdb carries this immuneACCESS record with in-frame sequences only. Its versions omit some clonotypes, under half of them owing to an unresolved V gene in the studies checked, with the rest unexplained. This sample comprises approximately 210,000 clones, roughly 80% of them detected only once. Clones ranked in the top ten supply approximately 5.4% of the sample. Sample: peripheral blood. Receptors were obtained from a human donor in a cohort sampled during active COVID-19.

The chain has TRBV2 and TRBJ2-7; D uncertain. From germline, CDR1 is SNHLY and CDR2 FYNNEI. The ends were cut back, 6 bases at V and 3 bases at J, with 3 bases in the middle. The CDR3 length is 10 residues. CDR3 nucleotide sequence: TGTGCCAGCAGCCGCTACGAGCAGTACTTC. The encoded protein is CASSRYEQYF.

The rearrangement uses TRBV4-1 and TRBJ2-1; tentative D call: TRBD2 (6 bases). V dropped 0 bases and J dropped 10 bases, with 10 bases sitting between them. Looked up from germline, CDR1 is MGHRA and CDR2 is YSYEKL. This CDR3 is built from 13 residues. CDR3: CASSQDSREEQFF. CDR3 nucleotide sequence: TGCGCCAGCAGCCAAGATAGTCGGGAGGAGCAGTTCTTC.

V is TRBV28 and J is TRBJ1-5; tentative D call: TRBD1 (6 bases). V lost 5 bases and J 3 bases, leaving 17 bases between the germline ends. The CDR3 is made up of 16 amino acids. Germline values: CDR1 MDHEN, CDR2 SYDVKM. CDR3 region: CASSRTAVFLNQPQHF. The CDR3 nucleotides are TGTGCCAGCAGTAGGACAGCCGTTTTCCTCAATCAGCCCCAGCATTTT.

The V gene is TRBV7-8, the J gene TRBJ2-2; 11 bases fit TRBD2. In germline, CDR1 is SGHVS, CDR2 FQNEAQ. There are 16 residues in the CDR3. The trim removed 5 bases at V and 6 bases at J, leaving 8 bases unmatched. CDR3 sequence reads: CASSLLAGGVAGELFF. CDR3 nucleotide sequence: TGTGCCAGCAGCCTCTTAGCGGGAGGGGTAGCCGGGGAGCTGTTTTTT.

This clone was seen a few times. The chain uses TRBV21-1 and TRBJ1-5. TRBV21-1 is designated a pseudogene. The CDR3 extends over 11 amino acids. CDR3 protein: CASSVRQPQHF. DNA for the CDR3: TGTGCCAGCAGCGTTCGTCAGCCCCAGCATTTT.

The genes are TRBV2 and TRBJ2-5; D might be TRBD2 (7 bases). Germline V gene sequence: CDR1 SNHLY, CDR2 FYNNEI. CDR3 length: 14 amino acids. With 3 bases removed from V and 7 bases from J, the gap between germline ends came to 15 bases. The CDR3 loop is CASSELGGRVTQYF. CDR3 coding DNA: TGTGCCAGCAGTGAGCTGGGGGGGCGGGTGACCCAGTACTTC. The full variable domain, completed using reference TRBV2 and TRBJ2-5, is EPEVTQTPSHQVTQMGQEVILRCVPISNHLYFYWYRQILGQKVEFLVSFYNNEISEKSEIFDDQFSVERPDGSNFTLKIRSTKLEDSAMYFCASSELGGRVTQYFGPGTRLLVL.

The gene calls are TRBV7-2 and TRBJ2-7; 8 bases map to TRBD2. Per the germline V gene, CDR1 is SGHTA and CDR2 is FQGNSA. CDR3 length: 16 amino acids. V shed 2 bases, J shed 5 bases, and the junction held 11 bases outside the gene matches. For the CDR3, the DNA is TGTGCCAGCAGCTTAAGGGTCAGCGGGAGTGTACACGAGCAGTACTTC. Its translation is CASSLRVSGSVHEQYF.

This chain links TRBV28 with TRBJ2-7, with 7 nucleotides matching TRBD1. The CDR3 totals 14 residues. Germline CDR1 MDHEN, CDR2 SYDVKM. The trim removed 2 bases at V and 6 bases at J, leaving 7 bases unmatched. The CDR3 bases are TGTGCCAGCAGTTTAAGGGGACAGATACGCGAGCAGTACTTC. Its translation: CASSLRGQIREQYF.

This CDR3 reads CASGDRASGNTIYF. The CDR3 DNA sequence: TGTGCCAGCGGGGACAGGGCCTCTGGAAACACCATATATTTT. J is TRBJ1-3 and V is TRBV28; 9 bases line up with TRBD1. V dropped 8 bases and J dropped 0; count of bases not matched to a gene: 2. The CDR3 runs 14 residues. From germline, CDR1 is MDHEN and CDR2 SYDVKM. Full variable domain (rest looked up from reference TRBV28 and TRBJ1-3): DVKVTQSSRYLVKRTGEKVFLECVQDMDHENMFWYRQDPGLGLRLIYFSYDVKMKEKGDIPEGYSVSREKKERFSLILESASTNQTSMYLCASGDRASGNTIYFGEGSWLTVV.

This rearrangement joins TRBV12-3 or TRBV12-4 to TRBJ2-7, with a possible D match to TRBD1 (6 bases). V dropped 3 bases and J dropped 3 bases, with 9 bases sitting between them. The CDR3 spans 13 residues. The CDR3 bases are TGTGCCAGCAGTTTGGACAGTCTCTACGAGCAGTACTTC. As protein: CASSLDSLYEQYF.

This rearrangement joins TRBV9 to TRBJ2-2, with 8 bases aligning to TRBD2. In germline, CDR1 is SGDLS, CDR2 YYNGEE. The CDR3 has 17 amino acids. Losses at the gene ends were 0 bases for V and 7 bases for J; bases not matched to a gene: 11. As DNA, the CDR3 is TGTGCCAGCAGCGTAGGCGTTGGCGGGAGGATTATCGGGGAGCTGTTTTTT. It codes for CASSVGVGGRIIGELFF.

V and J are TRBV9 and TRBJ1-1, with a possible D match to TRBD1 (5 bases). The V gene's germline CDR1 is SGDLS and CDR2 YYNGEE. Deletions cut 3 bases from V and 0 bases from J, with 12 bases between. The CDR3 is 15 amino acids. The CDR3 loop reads CASSDQTAVNTEAFF. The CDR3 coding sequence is TGTGCCAGCAGCGACCAGACAGCCGTGAACACTGAAGCTTTCTTT.

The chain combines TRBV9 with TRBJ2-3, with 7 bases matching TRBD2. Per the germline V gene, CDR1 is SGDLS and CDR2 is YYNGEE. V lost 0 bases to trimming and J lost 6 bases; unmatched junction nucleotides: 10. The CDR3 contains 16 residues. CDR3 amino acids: CASSVGVSGWADTQYF. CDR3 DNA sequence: TGTGCCAGCAGCGTAGGGGTTAGCGGGTGGGCGGATACGCAGTATTTT.

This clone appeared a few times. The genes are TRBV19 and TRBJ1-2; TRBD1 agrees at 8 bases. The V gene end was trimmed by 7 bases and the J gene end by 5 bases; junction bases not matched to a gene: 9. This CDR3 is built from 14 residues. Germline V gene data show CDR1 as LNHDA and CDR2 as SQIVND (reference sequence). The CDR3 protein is CASMGTGEWYGYTF. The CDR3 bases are TGTGCCAGTATGGGGACAGGAGAGTGGTATGGCTACACCTTC.

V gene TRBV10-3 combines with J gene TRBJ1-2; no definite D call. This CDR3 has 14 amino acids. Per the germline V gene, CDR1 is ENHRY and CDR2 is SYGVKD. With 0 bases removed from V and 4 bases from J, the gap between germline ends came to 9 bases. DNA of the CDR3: TGTGCCATCAGTGAGTCGGCAGGCCTCTATGGCTACACCTTC. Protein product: CAISESAGLYGYTF.

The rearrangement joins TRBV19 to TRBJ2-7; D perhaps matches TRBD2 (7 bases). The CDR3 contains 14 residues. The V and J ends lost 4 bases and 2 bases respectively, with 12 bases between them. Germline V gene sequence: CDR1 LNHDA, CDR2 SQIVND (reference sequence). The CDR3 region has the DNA TGTGCCAGTAGTAGGGGGGGCATAGCCTACGAGCAGTACTTC. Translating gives CASSRGGIAYEQYF.

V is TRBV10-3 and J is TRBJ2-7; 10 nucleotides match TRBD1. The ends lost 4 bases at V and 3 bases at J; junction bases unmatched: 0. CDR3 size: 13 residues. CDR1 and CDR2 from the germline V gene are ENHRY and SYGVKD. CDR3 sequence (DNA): TGTGCCATCAGTGGGACAGGGGGCTACGAGCAGTACTTC. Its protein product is CAISGTGGYEQYF.

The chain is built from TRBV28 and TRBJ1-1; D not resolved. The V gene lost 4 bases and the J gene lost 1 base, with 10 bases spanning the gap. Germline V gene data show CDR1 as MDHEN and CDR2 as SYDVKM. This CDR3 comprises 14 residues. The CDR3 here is CASSSPPRNTEAFF. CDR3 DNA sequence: TGTGCCAGCAGTTCCCCCCCGAGGAACACTGAAGCTTTCTTT.

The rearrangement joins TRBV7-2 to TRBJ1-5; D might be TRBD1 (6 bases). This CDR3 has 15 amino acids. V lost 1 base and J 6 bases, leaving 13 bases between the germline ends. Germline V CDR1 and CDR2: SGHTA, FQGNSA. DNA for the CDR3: TGTGCCAGCAGCTTAGACAGGGTTCAGGGTCAGCCCCAGCATTTT. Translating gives CASSLDRVQGQPQHF.

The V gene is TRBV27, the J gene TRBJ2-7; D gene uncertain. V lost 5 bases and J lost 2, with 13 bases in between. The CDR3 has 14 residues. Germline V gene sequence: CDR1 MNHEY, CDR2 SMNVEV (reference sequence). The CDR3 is CASSPLIPPYEQYF. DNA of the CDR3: TGTGCCAGCAGTCCCCTAATCCCTCCCTACGAGCAGTACTTC.

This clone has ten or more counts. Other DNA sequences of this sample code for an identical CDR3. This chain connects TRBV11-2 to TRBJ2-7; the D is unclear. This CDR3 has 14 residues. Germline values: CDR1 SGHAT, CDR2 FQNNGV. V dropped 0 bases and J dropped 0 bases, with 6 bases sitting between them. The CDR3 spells CASSLDRSSYEQYF. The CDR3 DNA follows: TGTGCCAGCAGCTTAGATCGGAGCTCCTACGAGCAGTACTTC.

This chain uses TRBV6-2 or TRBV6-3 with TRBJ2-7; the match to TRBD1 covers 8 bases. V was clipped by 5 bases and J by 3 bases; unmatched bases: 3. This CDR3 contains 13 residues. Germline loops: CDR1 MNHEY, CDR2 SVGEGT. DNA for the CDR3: TGTGCCAGCAGTCTCGACAGGGGCTACGAGCAGTACTTC. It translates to CASSLDRGYEQYF.

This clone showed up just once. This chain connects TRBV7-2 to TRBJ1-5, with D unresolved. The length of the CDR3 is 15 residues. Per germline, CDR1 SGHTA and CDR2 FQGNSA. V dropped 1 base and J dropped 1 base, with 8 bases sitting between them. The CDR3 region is CASSLVSGSNQPQHF. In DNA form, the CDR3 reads TGTGCCAGCAGCTTAGTATCCGGGAGCAATCAGCCCCAGCATTTT.